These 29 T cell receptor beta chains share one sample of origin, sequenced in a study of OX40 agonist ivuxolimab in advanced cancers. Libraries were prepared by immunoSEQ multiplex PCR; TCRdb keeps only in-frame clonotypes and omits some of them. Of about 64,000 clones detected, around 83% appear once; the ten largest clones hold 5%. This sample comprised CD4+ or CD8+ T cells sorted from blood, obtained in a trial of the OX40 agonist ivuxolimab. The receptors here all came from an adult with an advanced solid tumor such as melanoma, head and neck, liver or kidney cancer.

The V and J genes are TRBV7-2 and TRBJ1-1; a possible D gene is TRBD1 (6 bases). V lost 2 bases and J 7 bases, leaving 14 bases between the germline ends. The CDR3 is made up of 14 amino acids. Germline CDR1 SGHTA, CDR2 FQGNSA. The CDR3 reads CASSLSMGAGEAFF. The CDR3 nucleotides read TGTGCCAGCAGCTTAAGTATGGGGGCTGGTGAAGCTTTCTTT.

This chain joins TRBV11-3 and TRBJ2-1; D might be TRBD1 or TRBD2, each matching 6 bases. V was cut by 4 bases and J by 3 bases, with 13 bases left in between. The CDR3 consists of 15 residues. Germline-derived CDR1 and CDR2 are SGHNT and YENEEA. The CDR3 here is CASSSGDSNYNEQFF. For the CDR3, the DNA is TGTGCCAGCAGCTCAGGGGACTCCAACTACAATGAGCAGTTCTTC.

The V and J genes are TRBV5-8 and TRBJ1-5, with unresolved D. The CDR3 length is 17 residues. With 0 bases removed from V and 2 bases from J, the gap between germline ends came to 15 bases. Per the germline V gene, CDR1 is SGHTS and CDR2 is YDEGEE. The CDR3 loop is CASSLDPGGRGNQPQHF. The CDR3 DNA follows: TGTGCCAGCAGCTTGGACCCTGGCGGGAGAGGCAATCAGCCCCAGCATTTT.

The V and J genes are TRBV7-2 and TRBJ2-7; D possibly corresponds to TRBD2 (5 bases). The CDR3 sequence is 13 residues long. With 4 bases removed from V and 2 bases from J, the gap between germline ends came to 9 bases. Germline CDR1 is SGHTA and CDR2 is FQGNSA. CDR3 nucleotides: TGTGCCAGCAGCTCCGGGATAACCTACGAGCAGTACTTC. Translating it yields CASSSGITYEQYF.

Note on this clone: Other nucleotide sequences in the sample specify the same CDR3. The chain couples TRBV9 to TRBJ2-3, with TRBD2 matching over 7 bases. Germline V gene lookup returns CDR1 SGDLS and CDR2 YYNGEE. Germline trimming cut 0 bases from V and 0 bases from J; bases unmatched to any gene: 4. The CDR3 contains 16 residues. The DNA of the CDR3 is TGTGCCAGCAGCGTAGAGGCGGGAGCAAGCACAGATACGCAGTATTTT. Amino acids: CASSVEAGASTDTQYF.

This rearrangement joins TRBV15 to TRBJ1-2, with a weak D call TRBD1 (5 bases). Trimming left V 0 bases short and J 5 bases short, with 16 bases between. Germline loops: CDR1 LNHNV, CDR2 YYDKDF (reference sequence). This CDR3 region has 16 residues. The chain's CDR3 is CATSRDPSPGVYGYTF. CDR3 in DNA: TGTGCCACCAGCAGAGATCCGTCACCGGGGGTTTATGGCTACACCTTC.

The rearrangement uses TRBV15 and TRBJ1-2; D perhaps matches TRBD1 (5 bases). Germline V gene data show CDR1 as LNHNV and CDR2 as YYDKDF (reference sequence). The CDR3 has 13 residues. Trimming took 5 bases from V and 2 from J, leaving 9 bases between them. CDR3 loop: CATSDGANYGYTF. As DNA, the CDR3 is TGTGCCACCAGCGATGGGGCCAACTATGGCTACACCTTC. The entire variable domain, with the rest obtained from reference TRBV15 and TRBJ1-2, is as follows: DAMVIQNPRYQVTQFGKPVTLSCSQTLNHNVMYWYQQKSSQAPKLLFHYYDKDFNNEADTPDNFQSRRPNTSFCFLDIRSPGLGDTAMYLCATSDGANYGYTFGSGTRLTVV.

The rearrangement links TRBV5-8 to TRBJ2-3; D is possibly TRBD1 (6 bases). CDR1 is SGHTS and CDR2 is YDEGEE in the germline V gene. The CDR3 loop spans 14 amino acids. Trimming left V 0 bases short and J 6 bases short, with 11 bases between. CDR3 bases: TGTGCCAGCAGCTTGGACCCTAGGGGGGATACGCAGTATTTT. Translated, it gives CASSLDPRGDTQYF.

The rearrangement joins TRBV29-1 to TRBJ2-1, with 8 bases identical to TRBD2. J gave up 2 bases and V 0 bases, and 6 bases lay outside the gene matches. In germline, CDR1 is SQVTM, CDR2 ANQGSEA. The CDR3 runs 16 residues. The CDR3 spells CSVEDLAGPTYNEQFF. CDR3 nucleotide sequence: TGCAGCGTTGAAGATTTAGCGGGACCCACCTACAATGAGCAGTTCTTC.

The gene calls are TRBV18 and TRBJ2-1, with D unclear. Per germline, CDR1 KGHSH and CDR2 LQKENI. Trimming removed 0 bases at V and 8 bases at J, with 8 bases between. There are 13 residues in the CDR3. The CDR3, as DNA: TGTGCCAGCTCACCACCGGCCGGCGATGAGCAGTTCTTC. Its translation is CASSPPAGDEQFF. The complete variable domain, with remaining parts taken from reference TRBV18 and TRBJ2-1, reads NAGVMQNPRHLVRRRGQEARLRCSPMKGHSHVYWYRQLPEEGLKFMVYLQKENIIDESGMPKERFSAEFPKEGPSILRIQQVVRGDSAAYFCASSPPAGDEQFFGPGTRLTVL.

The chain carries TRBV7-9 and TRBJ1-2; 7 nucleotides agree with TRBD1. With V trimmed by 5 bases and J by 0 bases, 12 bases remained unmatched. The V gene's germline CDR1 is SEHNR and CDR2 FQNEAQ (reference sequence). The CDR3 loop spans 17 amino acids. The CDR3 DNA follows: TGTGCCAGCAGCAATTACCGGGACAGAATCACTAACTATGGCTACACCTTC. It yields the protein CASSNYRDRITNYGYTF.

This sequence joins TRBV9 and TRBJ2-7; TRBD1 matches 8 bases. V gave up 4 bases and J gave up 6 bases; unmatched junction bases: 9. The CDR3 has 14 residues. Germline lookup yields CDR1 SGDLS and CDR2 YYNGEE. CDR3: CASSPRTGHSEQYF. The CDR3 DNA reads TGTGCCAGCAGCCCCCGGACAGGGCATAGCGAGCAGTACTTC.

Here the CDR3 reads CASSSQGGVATEAFF. The CDR3 DNA sequence: TGTGCCAGCAGTTCACAGGGCGGGGTGGCTACTGAAGCTTTCTTT. The chain couples TRBV2 to TRBJ1-1; D may be TRBD1 (6 bases). The V gene lost 5 bases and the J gene lost 5 bases, with 18 bases spanning the gap. This CDR3 contains 15 residues. CDR1 and CDR2 (germline): SNHLY, FYNNEI.

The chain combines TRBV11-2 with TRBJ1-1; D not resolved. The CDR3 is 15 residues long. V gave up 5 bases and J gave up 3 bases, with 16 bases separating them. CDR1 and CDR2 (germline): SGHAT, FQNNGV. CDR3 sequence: CASSQSKVLDTEAFF. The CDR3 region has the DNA TGTGCCAGCAGCCAAAGCAAGGTTCTTGACACTGAAGCTTTCTTT.

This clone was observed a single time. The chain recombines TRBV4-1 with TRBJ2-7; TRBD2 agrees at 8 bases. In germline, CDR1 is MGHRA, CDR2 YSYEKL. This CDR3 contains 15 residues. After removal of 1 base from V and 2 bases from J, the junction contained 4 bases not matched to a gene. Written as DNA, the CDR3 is TGCGCCAGCAGCCAAGGGGCGGGGGGCACCTACGAGCAGTACTTC. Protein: CASSQGAGGTYEQYF.

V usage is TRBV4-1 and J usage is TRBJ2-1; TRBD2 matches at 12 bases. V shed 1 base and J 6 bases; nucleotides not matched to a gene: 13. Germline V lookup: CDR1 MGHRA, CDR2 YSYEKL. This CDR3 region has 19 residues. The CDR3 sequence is CASSQAPPSGRVFSNEQFF. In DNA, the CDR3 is TGCGCCAGCAGCCAAGCCCCCCCTAGCGGGAGGGTATTTAGCAATGAGCAGTTCTTC.

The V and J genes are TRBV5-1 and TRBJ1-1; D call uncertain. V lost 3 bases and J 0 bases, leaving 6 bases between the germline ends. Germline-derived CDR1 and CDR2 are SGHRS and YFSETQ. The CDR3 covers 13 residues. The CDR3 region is CASSSLMNTEAFF. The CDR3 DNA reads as TGCGCCAGCAGCTCCCTGATGAACACTGAAGCTTTCTTT.

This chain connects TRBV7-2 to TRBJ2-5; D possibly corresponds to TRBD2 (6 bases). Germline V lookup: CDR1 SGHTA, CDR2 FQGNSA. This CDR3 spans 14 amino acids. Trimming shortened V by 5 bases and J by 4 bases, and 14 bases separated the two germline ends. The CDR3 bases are TGTGCCAGCAGCGCGGGGCTAGCGTCAGAGACCCAGTACTTC. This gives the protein CASSAGLASETQYF.

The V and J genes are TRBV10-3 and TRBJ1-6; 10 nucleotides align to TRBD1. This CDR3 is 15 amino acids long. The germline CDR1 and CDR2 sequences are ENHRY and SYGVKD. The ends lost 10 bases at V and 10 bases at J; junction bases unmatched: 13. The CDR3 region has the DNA TGTGCCACCCTAGACCCCGGGACAGGGGACTCACCCCTCCACTTT. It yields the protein CATLDPGTGDSPLHF.

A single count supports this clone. The CDR3 loop is CASSLLEGLEYEQYF. The CDR3 DNA is TGTGCCAGCAGTTTATTAGAGGGACTAGAATACGAGCAGTACTTC. This chain joins TRBV27 and TRBJ2-7; TRBD2 matches 8 bases. V dropped 1 base and J dropped 4; count of bases not matched to a gene: 6. CDR3 size: 15 residues. CDR1 is MNHEY, CDR2 SMNVEV, per germline (reference sequence).

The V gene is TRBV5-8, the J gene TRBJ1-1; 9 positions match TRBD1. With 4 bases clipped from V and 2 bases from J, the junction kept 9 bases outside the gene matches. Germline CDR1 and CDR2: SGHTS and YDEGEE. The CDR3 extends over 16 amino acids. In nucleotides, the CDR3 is TGTGCCAGCAGCAAGGGGACAGGGCAGTTAAACACTGAAGCTTTCTTT. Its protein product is CASSKGTGQLNTEAFF.

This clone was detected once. This chain's CDR3 is CASSSSENTEAFF. The CDR3 nucleotides are TGTGCCAGCAGTTCCTCGGAAAACACTGAAGCTTTCTTT. The chain links TRBV6-5 to TRBJ1-1; D not resolved. Trimming pared 4 bases from V and 2 bases from J, leaving 8 bases between. The CDR3 length is 13 residues. Germline V gene sequence: CDR1 MNHEY, CDR2 SVGAGI.

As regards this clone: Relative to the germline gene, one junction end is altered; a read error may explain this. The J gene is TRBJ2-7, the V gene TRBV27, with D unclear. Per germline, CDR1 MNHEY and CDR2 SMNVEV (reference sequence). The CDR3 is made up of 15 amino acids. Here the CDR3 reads CASSVSPATAYEQYF. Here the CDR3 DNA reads TGTGCCAGCAGTGTATCCCCCGCGACGGCCTACGAGCAGTACTTC.

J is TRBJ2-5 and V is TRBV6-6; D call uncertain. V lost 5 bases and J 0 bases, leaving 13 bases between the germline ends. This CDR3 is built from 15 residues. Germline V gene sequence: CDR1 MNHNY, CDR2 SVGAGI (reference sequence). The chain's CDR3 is CASSTADEYQETQYF. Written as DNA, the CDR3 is TGTGCCAGCAGTACCGCGGACGAGTACCAAGAGACCCAGTACTTC.

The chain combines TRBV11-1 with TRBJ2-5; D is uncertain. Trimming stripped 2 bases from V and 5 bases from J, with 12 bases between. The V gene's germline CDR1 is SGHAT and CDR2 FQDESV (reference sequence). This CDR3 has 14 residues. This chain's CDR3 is CASSLRTSRETQYF. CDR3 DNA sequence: TGTGCCAGCAGCTTACGGACCTCGAGGGAGACCCAGTACTTC.

DNA for the CDR3: TGTGCCTACGGGACTAAGGGCGAAAAACTGTTTTTT. Translation: CAYGTKGEKLFF. The genes are TRBV30 and TRBJ1-4, with a tentative D call TRBD1 (5 bases). This CDR3 is 12 amino acids long. Trimming pared 7 bases from V and 8 bases from J, leaving 14 bases between. Germline CDR1 reads GTSNPN; CDR2 reads SVGIG (reference sequence).

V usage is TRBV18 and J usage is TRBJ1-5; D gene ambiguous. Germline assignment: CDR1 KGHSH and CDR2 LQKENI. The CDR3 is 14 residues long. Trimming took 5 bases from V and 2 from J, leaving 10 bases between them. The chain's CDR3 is CASSDGVGNQPQHF. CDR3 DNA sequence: TGTGCCAGCTCAGACGGTGTCGGCAATCAGCCCCAGCATTTT.

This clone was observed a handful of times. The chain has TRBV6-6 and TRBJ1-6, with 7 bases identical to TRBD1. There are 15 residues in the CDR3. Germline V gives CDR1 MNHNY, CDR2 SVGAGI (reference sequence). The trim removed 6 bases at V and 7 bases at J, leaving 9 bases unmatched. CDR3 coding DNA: TGTGCCAGCAGGGTCGAGGGGGCGAGGAATTCACCCCTCCACTTT. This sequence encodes CASRVEGARNSPLHF.

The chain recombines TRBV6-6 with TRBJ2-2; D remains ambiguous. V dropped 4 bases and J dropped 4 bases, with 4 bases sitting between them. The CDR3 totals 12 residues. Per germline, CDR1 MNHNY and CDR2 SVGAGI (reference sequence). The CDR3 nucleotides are TGTGCCAGCAGTTTGGGCACCGGGGAGCTGTTTTTT. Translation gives CASSLGTGELFF.